This TCR beta chain is drawn from a study of control samples from healthy donors and cancer patients. Trimming removed 4 bases at V and 0 bases at J, with 9 bases between. This CDR3 has 14 amino acids. The germline V gene has CDR1 LNHNV and CDR2 YYDKDF (reference sequence). Produced via immunoSEQ multiplex PCR; TCRdb's table is partial and in-frame only. Among tens of thousands of clones listed, about 75% were seen once. The chain couples TRBV15 to TRBJ2-5; D remains unclear. The clonotype originates from a male donor with melanoma. Sequenced input: formalin-fixed, paraffin-embedded tissue. The CDR3 reads CATSTRQYQETQYF. The CDR3 coding sequence is TGTGCCACCAGCACCCGTCAGTACCAAGAGACCCAGTACTTC. The full variable domain, with the rest looked up from reference TRBV15 and TRBJ2-5, is DAMVIQNPRYQVTQFGKPVTLSCSQTLNHNVMYWYQQKSSQAPKLLFHYYDKDFNNEADTPDNFQSRRPNTSFCFLDIRSPGLGDTAMYLCATSTRQYQETQYFGPGTRLLVL.